This T cell receptor (beta chain) derives from a study of blood T cell repertoires in COVID-19. On the study more broadly: T cells, B-cell-depleted T cells, or PBMCs provided the cDNA or gDNA that served as material.

In germline, CDR1 is MNHEY, CDR2 SVGEGT. CDR3 length equals 14 residues. Trimming cost V 2 bases and J 4 bases, with 8 bases left between them. Seattle patients were enrolled while actively infected and followed longitudinally. The authors' processing: It was from reference gene primer amplification that nucleated cell counts were estimated. The table came from immunoSEQ multiplex PCR; TCRdb's copy has only in-frame clones and leaves some out. The V and J calls and clone size come from that table; D and trimming were worked out from the DNA. Of about 260,000 clones in the sample, around 87% were seen once.

The TCR sequence derives from a woman aged 55-69 years with COVID-19, enrolled during active disease. The sample was peripheral blood. The chain links TRBV6-2 or TRBV6-3 to TRBJ2-2; no definite D call. For the CDR3, the DNA is TGTGCCAGCAGTTACCGTTCCAGCACCGGGGAGCTGTTTTTT. Its translation: CASSYRSSTGELFF.